These T cell receptor beta chains were read from a single sample in a study of human T cells and chemical hapten exposure. Using its own MiXCR run on the RACE reads, TCRdb lists one record per CDR3 protein. The data contain around 42,000 distinct CDR3 sequences, 9.5% to 15% of them singletons. This specimen was whole blood, taken in connection with sensitization to the hapten diphenylcyclopropenone (DPC). The receptors shown here come from a woman aged 25 to 39 with alopecia areata. Some clones in this sample may be carry-over from other donors' samples. The CDR3 runs from the conserved cysteine through the conserved F or W. The order of the fields is J gene, V gene, clone size, D gene, CDR3 protein, CDR3 DNA. A D gene is named only where the DNA matches it firmly. Rows give clone size only sometimes, using once, few, many, or a class for an expanded clone.

j_gene: TRBJ1-1
v_gene: TRBV9
abundance: NA
d_gene: NA
CDR3aa: CASTPAGDTEAFF
CDR3nt: TGTGCCAGCACCCCTGCCGGGGACACTGAAGCTTTCTTT

j_gene: TRBJ2-6
v_gene: TRBV5-5
abundance: many
d_gene: TRBD1
CDR3aa: CASSPGQPLHSGANVLTF
CDR3nt: TGTGCCAGCAGCCCGGGACAGCCCCTCCACTCTGGGGCCAACGTCCTGACTTTC

j_gene: TRBJ1-5
v_gene: TRBV20-1
abundance: NA
d_gene: NA
CDR3aa: CSARDGTGYQPQHF
CDR3nt: TGCAGTGCTAGAGATGGAACAGGGTATCAGCCCCAGCATTTT

j_gene: TRBJ2-1
v_gene: TRBV28
abundance: many
d_gene: NA
CDR3aa: CASAFRGNYNEQFF
CDR3nt: TGTGCCAGCGCCTTTCGCGGGAATTACAATGAGCAGTTCTTC

j_gene: TRBJ2-3
v_gene: TRBV5-1
abundance: NA
d_gene: TRBD2
CDR3aa: CASSSQLAGRTDTQYF
CDR3nt: TGCGCCAGCAGCTCCCAACTAGCGGGGCGCACAGATACGCAGTATTTT

j_gene: TRBJ2-1
v_gene: TRBV7-2
abundance: few
d_gene: TRBD2
CDR3aa: CASSQAAGVYNEQFF
CDR3nt: TGTGCCAGCAGCCAGGCAGCGGGAGTCTACAATGAGCAGTTCTTC

j_gene: TRBJ2-7
v_gene: TRBV6-5
abundance: few
d_gene: TRBD1
CDR3aa: CASSPDRYSYEQYF
CDR3nt: TGTGCCAGCAGTCCGGACAGGTATTCCTACGAGCAGTACTTC

j_gene: TRBJ2-5
v_gene: TRBV28
abundance: few
d_gene: NA
CDR3aa: CASRDNPRETQYF
CDR3nt: TGTGCCAGCAGAGATAATCCCCGGGAGACCCAGTACTTC

j_gene: TRBJ2-3
v_gene: TRBV6-5
abundance: many
d_gene: TRBD2
CDR3aa: CASSWGGAGESTDTQYF
CDR3nt: TGTGCCAGCAGTTGGGGTGGAGCGGGAGAAAGCACAGATACGCAGTATTTT

j_gene: TRBJ2-1
v_gene: TRBV24-1
abundance: many
d_gene: NA
CDR3aa: CATSDSGRPNEQFF
CDR3nt: TGTGCCACCAGTGATTCGGGGAGACCCAATGAGCAGTTCTTC

j_gene: TRBJ1-5
v_gene: TRBV19
abundance: many
d_gene: NA
CDR3aa: CASSIGSDQPQHF
CDR3nt: TGTGCCAGTAGTATAGGATCGGATCAGCCCCAGCATTTT

j_gene: TRBJ2-3
v_gene: TRBV6-2/TRBV6-3
abundance: few
d_gene: NA
CDR3aa: CASSTRLADTQYF
CDR3nt: TGTGCCAGCAGTACCCGCCTAGCAGATACGCAGTATTTT

j_gene: TRBJ2-7
v_gene: TRBV5-8
abundance: NA
d_gene: NA
CDR3aa: CASNGGPFAAYEQYF
CDR3nt: TGTGCCAGCAATGGGGGTCCCTTTGCAGCCTACGAGCAGTACTTC

j_gene: TRBJ1-1
v_gene: TRBV27
abundance: few
d_gene: TRBD1
CDR3aa: CASSSLRDRGNTEAFF
CDR3nt: TGTGCCAGCAGTTCTCTCAGGGACAGGGGTAACACTGAAGCTTTCTTT

j_gene: TRBJ2-5
v_gene: TRBV28
abundance: NA
d_gene: NA
CDR3aa: CASSSVRQGETQYF
CDR3nt: TGTGCCAGCAGTTCAGTTCGACAAGGAGAGACCCAGTACTTC

j_gene: TRBJ2-1
v_gene: TRBV5-4
abundance: many
d_gene: NA
CDR3aa: CASSDGLGEQFF
CDR3nt: TGTGCCAGCAGCGATGGACTGGGTGAGCAGTTCTTC

j_gene: TRBJ2-4
v_gene: TRBV27
abundance: few
d_gene: NA
CDR3aa: CASSERALILAKNIQYF
CDR3nt: TGTGCCAGCAGTGAAAGAGCGCTGATACTAGCCAAAAACATTCAGTACTTC

j_gene: TRBJ2-1
v_gene: TRBV29-1
abundance: NA
d_gene: NA
CDR3aa: CSVASDSYNEQFF
CDR3nt: TGCAGCGTAGCCTCAGACAGCTACAATGAGCAGTTCTTC

j_gene: TRBJ2-3
v_gene: TRBV2
abundance: many
d_gene: NA
CDR3aa: CASSDHLGAGTDTQYF
CDR3nt: TGTGCCAGCAGTGATCACTTAGGGGCGGGGACAGATACGCAGTATTTT

j_gene: TRBJ1-2
v_gene: TRBV7-9
abundance: many
d_gene: NA
CDR3aa: CASSFGLKNYGYTF
CDR3nt: TGTGCCAGCAGCTTCGGTCTAAAGAACTATGGCTACACCTTC

j_gene: TRBJ2-1
v_gene: TRBV29-1
abundance: many
d_gene: NA
CDR3aa: CSVLASSYNEQFF
CDR3nt: TGCAGCGTGCTAGCTAGCTCCTACAATGAGCAGTTCTTC

j_gene: TRBJ1-1
v_gene: TRBV29-1
abundance: few
d_gene: NA
CDR3aa: CSVEVQQNTEAFF
CDR3nt: TGCAGCGTTGAAGTCCAGCAGAACACTGAAGCTTTCTTT

j_gene: TRBJ2-3
v_gene: TRBV14
abundance: many
d_gene: NA
CDR3aa: CASSPTWDTQYF
CDR3nt: TGTGCCAGCAGCCCGACTTGGGATACGCAGTATTTT

j_gene: TRBJ2-1
v_gene: TRBV7-8
abundance: few
d_gene: NA
CDR3aa: CASSPNGGQMFDEQFF
CDR3nt: TGTGCCAGCAGCCCAAACGGGGGACAGATGTTTGATGAGCAGTTCTTC

j_gene: TRBJ2-7
v_gene: TRBV20-1
abundance: few
d_gene: TRBD2
CDR3aa: CSAPLAVLRDYEQYF
CDR3nt: TGCAGTGCCCCACTAGCGGTCTTAAGGGACTACGAGCAGTACTTC

j_gene: TRBJ2-1
v_gene: TRBV18
abundance: many
d_gene: NA
CDR3aa: CASSRSAGFRQNEQFF
CDR3nt: TGTGCCAGCTCACGATCCGCTGGTTTTAGGCAGAATGAGCAGTTCTTC

j_gene: TRBJ1-5
v_gene: TRBV4-3
abundance: many
d_gene: TRBD1
CDR3aa: CASSHGTGAQPQHF
CDR3nt: TGCGCCAGCAGCCACGGGACAGGGGCTCAGCCCCAGCATTTT

j_gene: TRBJ2-7
v_gene: TRBV4-3
abundance: few
d_gene: TRBD1
CDR3aa: CASSRDRGYEQYF
CDR3nt: TGCGCCAGCAGCCGGGACAGGGGCTACGAGCAGTACTTC

j_gene: TRBJ1-2
v_gene: TRBV4-3
abundance: many
d_gene: NA
CDR3aa: CASSRLPGTGGYGYTF
CDR3nt: TGCGCCAGCAGCCGACTACCTGGGACGGGGGGGTATGGCTACACCTTC

j_gene: TRBJ1-1
v_gene: TRBV7-9
abundance: NA
d_gene: TRBD1
CDR3aa: CASSRGQGRTEAFF
CDR3nt: TGTGCCAGCAGTCGGGGACAGGGACGGACTGAAGCTTTCTTT

j_gene: TRBJ2-2
v_gene: TRBV27
abundance: NA
d_gene: NA
CDR3aa: CASSSRHANTGELFF
CDR3nt: TGTGCCAGCAGTTCTAGGCACGCGAACACCGGGGAGCTGTTTTTT

j_gene: TRBJ2-1
v_gene: TRBV18
abundance: few
d_gene: TRBD2
CDR3aa: CASSLTSAYNEQFF
CDR3nt: TGTGCCAGCTCACTTACTAGCGCTTACAATGAGCAGTTCTTC

j_gene: TRBJ2-1
v_gene: TRBV20-1
abundance: NA
d_gene: TRBD2
CDR3aa: CSGTFSSGVPYNEQFF
CDR3nt: TGCAGTGGAACCTTTTCTAGCGGGGTCCCCTACAATGAGCAGTTCTTC

j_gene: TRBJ2-7
v_gene: TRBV20-1
abundance: NA
d_gene: NA
CDR3aa: CSATVRRRVYEQYF
CDR3nt: TGCAGTGCGACCGTTAGGCGGCGGGTCTACGAGCAGTACTTC

j_gene: TRBJ2-2
v_gene: TRBV2
abundance: NA
d_gene: NA
CDR3aa: CASSDGEGGTGELFF
CDR3nt: TGTGCCAGCAGTGATGGCGAAGGGGGCACCGGGGAGCTGTTTTTT

j_gene: TRBJ2-3
v_gene: TRBV6-2/TRBV6-3
abundance: many
d_gene: TRBD2
CDR3aa: CASSGTSGYTDTQYF
CDR3nt: TGTGCCAGCAGTGGTACTAGCGGATACACAGATACGCAGTATTTT

j_gene: TRBJ2-2
v_gene: TRBV18
abundance: many
d_gene: NA
CDR3aa: CASSPPTRTYTGELFF
CDR3nt: TGTGCCAGCTCACCACCAACTAGGACCTACACCGGGGAGCTGTTTTTT

j_gene: TRBJ2-4
v_gene: TRBV6-1
abundance: many
d_gene: NA
CDR3aa: CASSEIGGENTKNIQYF
CDR3nt: TGTGCCAGCAGTGAAATAGGAGGGGAGAACACCAAAAACATTCAGTACTTC

j_gene: TRBJ1-1
v_gene: TRBV11-2
abundance: few
d_gene: TRBD1
CDR3aa: CASSRDRANTEAFF
CDR3nt: TGTGCCAGCAGCCGAGACAGGGCAAACACTGAAGCTTTCTTT

j_gene: TRBJ1-5
v_gene: TRBV12-3/TRBV12-4
abundance: NA
d_gene: NA
CDR3aa: CASRPGNQPQHF
CDR3nt: TGTGCCAGCAGGCCAGGGAATCAGCCCCAGCATTTT

j_gene: TRBJ2-7
v_gene: TRBV20-1
abundance: many
d_gene: TRBD1
CDR3aa: CSALTQTGHEQYF
CDR3nt: TGCAGTGCTTTAACCCAGACAGGGCACGAGCAGTACTTC

j_gene: TRBJ2-3
v_gene: TRBV5-1
abundance: NA
d_gene: TRBD1
CDR3aa: CASSLADRETQYF
CDR3nt: TGCGCCAGCAGCTTGGCCGACAGGGAAACGCAGTATTTT

j_gene: TRBJ2-3
v_gene: TRBV6-6
abundance: many
d_gene: NA
CDR3aa: CASSSGLGDTQYF
CDR3nt: TGTGCCAGCAGTTCGGGGCTGGGAGATACGCAGTATTTT

j_gene: TRBJ2-3
v_gene: TRBV6-2/TRBV6-3
abundance: few
d_gene: NA
CDR3aa: CASSYSQKYTSDTQYF
CDR3nt: TGTGCCAGCAGTTACAGCCAGAAATATACCTCAGATACGCAGTATTTT

j_gene: TRBJ2-5
v_gene: TRBV7-9
abundance: few
d_gene: NA
CDR3aa: CASSFSEVIQETQYF
CDR3nt: TGTGCCAGCAGCTTTTCGGAGGTTATCCAAGAGACCCAGTACTTC

j_gene: TRBJ2-3
v_gene: TRBV29-1
abundance: few
d_gene: NA
CDR3aa: CSVGDPFSTDTQYF
CDR3nt: TGCAGCGTTGGGGACCCCTTTAGCACAGATACGCAGTATTTT

j_gene: TRBJ2-7
v_gene: TRBV7-9
abundance: few
d_gene: NA
CDR3aa: CASRPTFEYF
CDR3nt: TGTGCCAGCCGACCCACCTTTGAGTACTTC

j_gene: TRBJ2-3
v_gene: TRBV20-1
abundance: NA
d_gene: NA
CDR3aa: CSARARGKRLGTDTQYF
CDR3nt: TGCAGTGCTAGAGCCCGAGGGAAAAGGTTGGGCACAGATACGCAGTATTTT

j_gene: TRBJ2-3
v_gene: TRBV7-9
abundance: many
d_gene: TRBD1
CDR3aa: CASSAWDRKGGVDTQYF
CDR3nt: TGTGCCAGCAGCGCCTGGGACAGGAAGGGAGGCGTAGATACGCAGTATTTT

j_gene: TRBJ1-5
v_gene: TRBV6-2/TRBV6-3
abundance: many
d_gene: NA
CDR3aa: CASSYRVRGNQPQHF
CDR3nt: TGTGCCAGCAGTTACAGGGTTCGGGGCAATCAGCCCCAGCATTTT

j_gene: TRBJ1-3
v_gene: TRBV9
abundance: NA
d_gene: NA
CDR3aa: CASSVEFSGNTIYF
CDR3nt: TGTGCCAGCAGCGTAGAATTCTCTGGAAACACCATATATTTT

j_gene: TRBJ2-1
v_gene: TRBV7-8
abundance: few
d_gene: TRBD2
CDR3aa: CACSLRTSASYNEQFF
CDR3nt: TGTGCCTGCAGCTTACGGACTAGCGCGTCCTACAATGAGCAGTTCTTC

j_gene: TRBJ2-3
v_gene: TRBV19
abundance: many
d_gene: TRBD2
CDR3aa: CASRTSGRGDTQYF
CDR3nt: TGTGCCAGTAGAACTAGCGGGAGAGGAGATACGCAGTATTTT

j_gene: TRBJ1-1
v_gene: TRBV5-1
abundance: many
d_gene: TRBD1
CDR3aa: CASSLTGANTEAFF
CDR3nt: TGCGCCAGCAGCTTGACAGGGGCCAACACTGAAGCTTTCTTT

j_gene: TRBJ2-1
v_gene: TRBV7-2
abundance: many
d_gene: TRBD2
CDR3aa: CASSSDRPLTGTSESNNEQFF
CDR3nt: TGTGCCAGCAGCTCGGACAGGCCTTTGACCGGGACTAGCGAAAGCAACAATGAGCAGTTCTTC

j_gene: TRBJ1-6
v_gene: TRBV7-2
abundance: NA
d_gene: NA
CDR3aa: CASSRQNSPLHF
CDR3nt: TGTGCCAGCAGCCGACAGAATTCACCCCTCCACTTT